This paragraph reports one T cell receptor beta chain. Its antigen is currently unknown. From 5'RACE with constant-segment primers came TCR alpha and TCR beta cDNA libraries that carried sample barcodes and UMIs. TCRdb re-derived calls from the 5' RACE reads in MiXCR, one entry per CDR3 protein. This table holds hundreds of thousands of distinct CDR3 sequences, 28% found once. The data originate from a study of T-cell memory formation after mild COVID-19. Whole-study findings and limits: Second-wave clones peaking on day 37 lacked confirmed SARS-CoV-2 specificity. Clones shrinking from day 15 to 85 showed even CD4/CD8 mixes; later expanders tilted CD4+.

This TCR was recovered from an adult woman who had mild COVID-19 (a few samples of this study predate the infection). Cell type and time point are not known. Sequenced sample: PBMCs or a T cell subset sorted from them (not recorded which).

The DNA of the CDR3 is TGCAGTGCTAGAGGGATAGGTCGGGGTGGTGAGCAGTACTTC. Translation: CSARGIGRGGEQYF. The chain joins TRBV20-1 to TRBJ2-7; D possibly corresponds to TRBD2 (5 bases). V gave up 1 base and J gave up 7 bases, with 17 bases separating them. CDR3 length: 14 amino acids. Germline V gene data show CDR1 as DFQATT and CDR2 as SNEGSKA (reference sequence).